This TCR beta chain derives from a study of blood T cell repertoires in COVID-19. Study as a whole: The United States, Italy and Spain were the sources of the acute and convalescent COVID-19 samples. T cells, B-cell-depleted T cells, or PBMCs supplied cDNA or gDNA.

Participants were aged about 18 to 100 years from around 26 US areas. V shed 4 bases and J 1 base; nucleotides not matched to a gene: 6. The CDR3 runs 16 residues. The germline V gene encodes CDR1 MNHGY and CDR2 SAAAGT. Only in-frame clones appear in the TCRdb table, and some are missing; sequencing was by immunoSEQ multiplex PCR. In the table there are around 140,000 clones, roughly four fifths of which are singletons. A single count supports this clone. This sequence joins TRBV6-8 and TRBJ2-5, with TRBD2 matching 10 bases. This clonotype was sampled from a man aged 40-49 years with acute COVID-19. The sample consisted of PBMCs or T cells enriched from blood (not recorded which). Here the CDR3 reads CASSLLAGGFQETQYF. The CDR3 region has the DNA TGTGCCAGCAGTTTGTTAGCGGGGGGTTTCCAAGAGACCCAGTACTTC.